These 12 T cell receptor beta chains originate from one sample sequenced in a study of cytomegalovirus exposure and HLA in healthy donors. PCR amplification relied on 60 Vbeta primers (plus 13 Jbeta primers). Assay used: immunoSEQ multiplex PCR; TCRdb lists only in-frame clones, some missing. In total, the table holds about 130,000 clones. Sequencing used PBMCs. These receptors were collected from a woman aged 60-75 years in good health and CMV-seronegative.

The rearrangement uses TRBV28 and TRBJ1-2; 8 bases are a match to TRBD1. V lost 7 bases and J lost 5; bases outside the gene matches: 6. CDR1 is MDHEN, CDR2 SYDVKM, per germline. There are 13 residues in the CDR3. CDR3 in DNA: TGTGCCAGCAAGGGACAGGTAGTGTATGGCTACACCTTC. Translation gives CASKGQVVYGYTF.

The chain uses TRBV11-2 and TRBJ2-7, with D possibly being TRBD1 (5 bases). The germline gives CDR1 SGHAT, CDR2 FQNNGV. V was trimmed by 5 bases and J by 3 bases, leaving 14 bases between them. This CDR3 spans 14 amino acids. The CDR3 bases are TGTGCCAGCAGCCCCTATCAGGGAAACTACGAGCAGTACTTC. Translation gives CASSPYQGNYEQYF.

The chain has TRBV9 and TRBJ2-1, with unresolved D. Trimming took off 4 bases at V and 8 bases at J, with 16 bases between the two ends. CDR1 and CDR2 from the germline V gene are SGDLS and YYNGEE. The CDR3 has 14 residues. The CDR3 DNA follows: TGTGCCAGCAGCCGCAGCTCTCTAGGCGATGAGCAGTTCTTC. This codes for CASSRSSLGDEQFF.

The chain is built from TRBV28 and TRBJ2-7; TRBD1 matches 7 bases. With 7 bases clipped from V and 1 base from J, the junction kept 10 bases outside the gene matches. The germline V gene encodes CDR1 MDHEN and CDR2 SYDVKM. This CDR3 is built from 15 residues. CDR3 coding DNA: TGTGCCAGCAATACCGCCGGGACAGAGTCCTACGAGCAGTACTTC. Its translation: CASNTAGTESYEQYF.

J is TRBJ2-3 and V is TRBV4-1; unclear D gene. V was trimmed by 2 bases and J by 4 bases, leaving 7 bases between them. The CDR3 totals 13 residues. Per germline, CDR1 MGHRA and CDR2 YSYEKL. CDR3 nucleotide sequence: TGCGCCAGCAGCCAACGCGCCGCAGATACGCAGTATTTT. Amino acids: CASSQRAADTQYF.

The chain joins TRBV7-6 to TRBJ2-2; D is possibly TRBD1 (6 bases). Germline V gene lookup returns CDR1 SGHVS and CDR2 FNYEAQ. There are 13 residues in the CDR3. V lost 5 bases to trimming and J lost 7 bases, with 11 bases between them. In DNA form, the CDR3 reads TGTGCCAGCAGCCCAGGGGTGCACGGGGAGCTGTTTTTT. It is translated as CASSPGVHGELFF.

The chain uses TRBV14 and TRBJ2-7; 9 nucleotides match TRBD1. This CDR3 is 16 amino acids long. From germline, CDR1 is SGHDN and CDR2 FVKESK. V trimming: 6 bases; J trimming: 1 base; junction bases outside the gene matches: 10. The CDR3 nucleotides are TGTGCCAGCAGTCACAGGGGGCACGGAGGATCCTACGAGCAGTACTTC. As protein: CASSHRGHGGSYEQYF.

Points on this clone: A read error may account for a junction end that differs from germline. The rearrangement joins TRBV11-2 to TRBJ2-3, with 11 nucleotides matching TRBD2. This CDR3 has 15 residues. CDR1 is SGHAT and CDR2 is FQNNGV in the germline V gene. The CDR3, as DNA: TGTGCCAGCAGCTTAGGTGCGTCACTAGCGGGGGCGTCCGATTTT. It codes for CASSLGASLAGASDF.

The V and J genes are TRBV19 and TRBJ2-3, with TRBD1 matching 9 bases. Germline loops: CDR1 LNHDA, CDR2 SQIVND (reference sequence). The CDR3 covers 16 residues. J gave up 4 bases and V 1 base, and 6 bases lay outside the gene matches. In nucleotides, the CDR3 is TGTGCCAGTAGTATAGTCGGGACAGGGTACGCAGATACGCAGTATTTT. Its protein is CASSIVGTGYADTQYF.

V is TRBV27 and J is TRBJ2-1, with 9 bases lining up with TRBD1. Trimming removed 0 bases from V and 7 bases from J; junction bases left unmatched: 7. Germline V gives CDR1 MNHEY, CDR2 SMNVEV (reference sequence). CDR3 length: 16 amino acids. The CDR3, as DNA: TGTGCCAGCAGTTTATCTTGGACAGGGGTCAAGAATGAGCAGTTCTTC. Its protein product is CASSLSWTGVKNEQFF.

The chain carries TRBV7-2 and TRBJ2-1, with TRBD2 matching 8 bases. Germline V lookup: CDR1 SGHTA, CDR2 FQGNSA. The CDR3 is made up of 15 amino acids. V lost 8 bases and J lost 1; bases outside the gene matches: 7. CDR3 sequence (DNA): TGTGCCAGCCCGGGGGGGACCTTGTCCTACAATGAGCAGTTCTTC. Its translation is CASPGGTLSYNEQFF.

The chain couples TRBV5-1 to TRBJ2-1; 7 positions agree with TRBD1. Germline CDR1 and CDR2: SGHRS and YFSETQ. Trimming removed 4 bases from V and 5 bases from J; junction bases left unmatched: 6. This CDR3 contains 14 residues. CDR3 sequence (DNA): TGCGCCAGCAGCCCAGAGACAGGGAACAATGAGCAGTTCTTC. It encodes CASSPETGNNEQFF.